A selection of T cell receptor beta chains follows, all from one sample in a study of blood T cell repertoires in COVID-19. Method: immunoSEQ multiplex PCR; TCRdb's copy keeps in-frame clones and lacks some. This table holds some 400,000 clones, more than 75% found once. Sequencing input: peripheral blood. The source of these receptors is a human donor with acute or convalescent COVID-19. The donor label of this sample is uncertain. Both conserved end residues are part of each CDR3. D genes are given only for firm matches. Clone size is shown for a subset of rows, as once, few, many or a class of expanded clone.

V	size	J	D	DNA	CDR3
TRBV3-1/TRBV3-2	-	TRBJ2-5	TRBD2	TGTGCCAGCAGCCCGCCAACTAGCGGCCAAGAGACCCAGTACTTC	CASSPPTSGQETQYF
TRBV18	-	TRBJ2-1	-	TGTGCCAGCTCGACTACAGGGCAGTATTGGGGTGAGCAGTTCTTC	CASSTTGQYWGEQFF
TRBV19	-	TRBJ2-3	-	TGTGCCAGTAGTATAGATCGACTCCTTTCAGATACGCAGTATTTT	CASSIDRLLSDTQYF
TRBV11-2	-	TRBJ2-7	-	TGTGCCAGCAGCTTAGGGCATGGGCTCGAGCAGTACTTC	CASSLGHGLEQYF
TRBV6-6	-	TRBJ2-4	-	TGTGCCAGCAGTTTATCAGCCCGGGACTGGTACTTC	CASSLSARDWYF
TRBV5-5	-	TRBJ1-2	-	TGTGCCAGCAGCCCGCAGGGTAGGGGATATGGCTACACCTTC	CASSPQGRGYGYTF
TRBV29-1	-	TRBJ2-5	TRBD1	TGCAGCGTCGGACAGGGAGAGACCCAGTACTTC	CSVGQGETQYF
TRBV3-1/TRBV3-2	-	TRBJ1-3	-	TGTGCCAGCAGCCAAGGAGTCCAGGCCTCAAACACCATATATTTT	CASSQGVQASNTIYF
TRBV7-8	once	TRBJ1-5	-	TGTGCCAGCAGCCGTCTCGACAGTCAGCCCCAGCATTTT	CASSRLDSQPQHF
TRBV9	-	TRBJ1-1	-	TGTGCCAGCAGCGCGCGGGGGGCGGAGAACACTGAAGCTTTCTTT	CASSARGAENTEAFF
TRBV5-1	-	TRBJ2-5	-	TGCGCCAGCAGCTTGGAAGGGGGGGAGTCCCAGTACTTC	CASSLEGGESQYF
TRBV6-4	-	TRBJ1-1	TRBD1	TGTGCCAGCAGGGACAGGGGAGCTTTCTTT	CASRDRGAFF
TRBV4-1	once	TRBJ1-1	-	TGCGCCAGCAGCCAAGATTACAGCACTGAAGCTTTCTTT	CASSQDYSTEAFF
TRBV6-4	-	TRBJ2-7	-	TGTGCCAGCAGTGCTGGCGGTGGAGAGCAGTACTTC	CASSAGGGEQYF
TRBV6-6	once	TRBJ2-7	-	TGTGCCAGCAGTTACTCGTCAGGGAACGACGAGCAGTACTTC	CASSYSSGNDEQYF
TRBV7-7	-	TRBJ2-1	-	TGTGCCAGCAGCATTTTGGGGCGAGACAATGAGCAGTTCTTC	CASSILGRDNEQFF
TRBV30	-	TRBJ1-1	TRBD1	TGTGCCTGGAGCTCAGGGGGTATAGCTTTCTTT	CAWSSGGIAFF
TRBV2	-	TRBJ1-2	-	TGTGCCGGCACTCGGGGGGGAGGTAACTATGGCTACACCTTC	CAGTRGGGNYGYTF
TRBV28	-	TRBJ1-1	-	TGTGCCAGCAGTTTATATCTGGACATGAACACTGAAGCTTTCTTT	CASSLYLDMNTEAFF
TRBV9	-	TRBJ2-1	-	TGTGCCAGCAGCCCAACCTACAGCTCCTACAATGAGCAGTTCTTC	CASSPTYSSYNEQFF
TRBV7-9	-	TRBJ2-3	-	TGTGCCAGCAGCTTAGCTAGGGGATCCGGCACAGATACGCAGTATTTT	CASSLARGSGTDTQYF
TRBV5-1	-	TRBJ2-1	TRBD1	TGCGCCAGCAGCTCCAAAATACCGGGACAGGGGGTCTACAATGAGCAGTTCTTC	CASSSKIPGQGVYNEQFF
TRBV10-3	-	TRBJ2-3	-	TGTGCCATCAGTACTAGTAATACGCAGTATTTT	CAISTSNTQYF
TRBV7-6	-	TRBJ1-2	-	TGTGCCAGCAGCTTCGGGGGGGTCCTCCCTTCGTCTGGCTACACCTTC	CASSFGGVLPSSGYTF
TRBV14	-	TRBJ2-7	-	TGTGCCAGCAGCCAGACATACGAGCAGTACTTC	CASSQTYEQYF
TRBV19	-	TRBJ1-4	-	TGTGCCAGTAGTCCATCGACACGGGGTAATGAAAAACTGTTTTTT	CASSPSTRGNEKLFF
TRBV19	-	TRBJ1-5	-	TGTGCCAGTAGTCCCTCGAGACCCAGGAATCAGCCCCAGCATTTT	CASSPSRPRNQPQHF
TRBV6-1	-	TRBJ1-3	-	TGTGCCAGCAGTGATAAGCGAGTAGCTGGAAACACCATATATTTT	CASSDKRVAGNTIYF
TRBV30	once	TRBJ2-7	-	TGTGCCTGGGGGGAGGGGGCCTGGTACGAGCAGTACTTC	CAWGEGAWYEQYF
TRBV5-4	-	TRBJ2-5	TRBD2	TGTGCCAGCAGCTTTAACCCACTAGCGGGGGGGCCGGAGACCCAGTACTTC	CASSFNPLAGGPETQYF
TRBV7-9	once	TRBJ1-1	TRBD1	TGTGCCAGCAGACGCCGGGGACAGGGCGTTCGGGGCACTGAAGCTTTCTTT	CASRRRGQGVRGTEAFF
TRBV6-1	few	TRBJ1-4	TRBD1	TGTGCCAGCAGCGAACGGGCCCCCGGGACAGCGAATGAAAAACTGTTTTTT	CASSERAPGTANEKLFF
TRBV15	-	TRBJ2-2	-	TGTGCCACCAGCAGAGCGTTTAAGTCTAGTCAGAACACCGGGGAGCTGTTTTTT	CATSRAFKSSQNTGELFF
TRBV11-2	-	TRBJ1-5	-	TGTGCCAGCAGCTTAGCTGCGGGTAGCAATCAGCCCCAGCATTTT	CASSLAAGSNQPQHF
TRBV28	-	TRBJ1-1	-	TGTGCCAGCAGTTCTGAACGGGGGGTGAACACTGAAGCTTTCTTT	CASSSERGVNTEAFF
TRBV10-1	-	TRBJ2-7	TRBD2	TGCGCCAGCAGTCCGACTATCGGGGGGGATATCTACGAGCAGTACTTC	CASSPTIGGDIYEQYF
TRBV7-7	-	TRBJ1-5	-	TGTGCCAGCAGCACCCACACAAGCAATCAGCCCCAGCATTTT	CASSTHTSNQPQHF
TRBV18	-	TRBJ1-1	TRBD1	TGTGCCAGCTCAGCAACAGGGGGCACTGAAGCTTTCTTT	CASSATGGTEAFF
TRBV29-1	once	TRBJ1-1	-	TGCAGCGTTGTGCGGTACACTGAAGCTTTCTTT	CSVVRYTEAFF
TRBV12-3/TRBV12-4	-	TRBJ2-2	-	TGTGCCAGCAGTCCGGGAACCGGGGAGCTGTTTTTT	CASSPGTGELFF
TRBV5-4	-	TRBJ2-7	TRBD2	TGTGCCAGCAGCTTTAGGGACTACCCTCGGGAGCAGTACTTC	CASSFRDYPREQYF